This TCR beta chain was profiled in a study of blood T cell repertoires in COVID-19. Study summary: Both acute and convalescent COVID-19 samples were obtained from the United States, Italy and Spain. In each case, the material was cDNA or gDNA derived from T cells, B-cell-depleted T cells, or PBMCs.

Under the authors' procedure: Reference gene primer amplification gave nucleated cell count estimates. The protocol was immunoSEQ multiplex PCR, while the TCRdb copy is restricted to in-frame clones and leaves out a portion. The DNA gave D and trimming, while V, J and clone size come from that table. This sample has under 350,000 clones, with around four fifths found just once. The CDR3 is 15 amino acids. Germline V CDR1 and CDR2: MNHEY, SVGAGI. V lost 6 bases and J lost 0; bases outside the gene matches: 4. Sequenced material: peripheral blood. This clonotype was obtained from a man aged 55 to 70 who had recovered from COVID-19. V is TRBV6-5 and J is TRBJ2-1; TRBD1 matches 8 bases. The CDR3 bases are TGTGCCAGCAGAAGACAGGGGAGCTCCTACAATGAGCAGTTCTTC. It translates to CASRRQGSSYNEQFF.